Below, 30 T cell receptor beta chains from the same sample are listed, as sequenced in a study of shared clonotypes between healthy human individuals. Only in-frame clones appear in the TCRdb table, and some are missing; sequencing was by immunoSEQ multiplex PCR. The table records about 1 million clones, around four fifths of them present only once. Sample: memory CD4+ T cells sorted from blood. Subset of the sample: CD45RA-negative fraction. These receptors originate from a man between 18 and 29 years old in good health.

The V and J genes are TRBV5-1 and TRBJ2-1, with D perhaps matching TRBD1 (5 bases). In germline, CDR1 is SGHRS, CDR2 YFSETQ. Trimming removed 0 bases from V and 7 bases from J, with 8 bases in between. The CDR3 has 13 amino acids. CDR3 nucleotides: TGCGCCAGCAGCTTGGGACAGATTAATGAGCAGTTCTTC. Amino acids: CASSLGQINEQFF.

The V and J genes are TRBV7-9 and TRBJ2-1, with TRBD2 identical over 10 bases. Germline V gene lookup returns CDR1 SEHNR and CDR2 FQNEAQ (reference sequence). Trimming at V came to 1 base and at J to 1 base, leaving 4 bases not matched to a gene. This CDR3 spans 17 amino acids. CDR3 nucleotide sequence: TGTGCCAGCAGCTTAGGGTCAGCGGGAGGGTCCTACAATGAGCAGTTCTTC. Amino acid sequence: CASSLGSAGGSYNEQFF.

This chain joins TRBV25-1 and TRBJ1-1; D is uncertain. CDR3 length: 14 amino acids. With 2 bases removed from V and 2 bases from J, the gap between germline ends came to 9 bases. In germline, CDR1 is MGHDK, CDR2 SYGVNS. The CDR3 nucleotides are TGTGCCAGCAGTGAAAGGCAGATTAACACTGAAGCTTTCTTT. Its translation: CASSERQINTEAFF.

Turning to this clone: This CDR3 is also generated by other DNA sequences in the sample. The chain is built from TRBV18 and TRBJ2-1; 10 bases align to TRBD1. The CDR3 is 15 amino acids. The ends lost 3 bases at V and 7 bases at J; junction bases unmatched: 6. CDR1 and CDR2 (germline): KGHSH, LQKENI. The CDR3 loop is CASSPRQGAGNEQFF. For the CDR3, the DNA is TGTGCCAGCTCACCCCGACAGGGGGCGGGGAATGAGCAGTTCTTC.

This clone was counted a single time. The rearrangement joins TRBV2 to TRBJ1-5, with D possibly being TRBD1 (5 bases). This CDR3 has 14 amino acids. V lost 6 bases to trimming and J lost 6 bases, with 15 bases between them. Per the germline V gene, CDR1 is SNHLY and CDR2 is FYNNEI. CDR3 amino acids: CASRATGGGQPQHF. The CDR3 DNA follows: TGTGCCAGCAGAGCCACTGGGGGGGGTCAGCCCCAGCATTTT.

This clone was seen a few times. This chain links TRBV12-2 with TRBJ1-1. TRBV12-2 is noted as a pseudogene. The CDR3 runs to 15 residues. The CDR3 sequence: CASRLGYMRGGRAFF. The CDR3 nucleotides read TGTGCAAGTCGCTTAGGTTATATGAGGGGGGGCCGAGCTTTCTTT.

This chain's CDR3 is CASSLQGYNNEKLFF. The CDR3 nucleotides read TGTGCCAGCAGTTTACAGGGGTATAATAATGAAAAACTGTTTTTT. The chain is built from TRBV28 and TRBJ1-4; D is possibly TRBD1 (6 bases). The CDR3 extends over 15 amino acids. Germline-derived CDR1 and CDR2 are MDHEN and SYDVKM. V was clipped by 2 bases and J by 4 bases, with 11 bases between them.

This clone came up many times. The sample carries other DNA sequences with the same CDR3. The CDR3 region has the DNA TGTGCCAGCAGCCAAAGGCAGGAACACTCTGGAAACACCATATATTTT. This codes for CASSQRQEHSGNTIYF. This chain connects TRBV5-5 to TRBJ1-3; no reliable D call. Germline loops: CDR1 SGHKS, CDR2 YYEKEE (reference sequence). V was trimmed by 4 bases and J by 0 bases, leaving 14 bases between them. The CDR3 is 16 amino acids.

The CDR3 protein is CASSFREGGTDTQYF. The CDR3 region has the DNA TGCGCCAGCAGCTTCCGGGAGGGAGGCACAGATACGCAGTATTTT. The V gene is TRBV5-1, the J gene TRBJ2-3, with 8 bases lining up with TRBD2. The V gene's germline CDR1 is SGHRS and CDR2 YFSETQ. There are 15 residues in the CDR3. V lost 2 bases, J lost 1 base, and 3 bases stayed unmatched.

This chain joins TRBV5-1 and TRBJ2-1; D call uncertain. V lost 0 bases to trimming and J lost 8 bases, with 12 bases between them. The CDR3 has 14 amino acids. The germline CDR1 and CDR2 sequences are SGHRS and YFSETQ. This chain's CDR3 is CASSLGSAVDEQFF. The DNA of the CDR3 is TGCGCCAGCAGCTTGGGGTCGGCGGTCGATGAGCAGTTCTTC.

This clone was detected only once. CDR3 coding DNA: TGTGCCAGCAGCTATGGGGCAGCTGAGGGCTACACCTTC. This sequence encodes CASSYGAAEGYTF. The chain recombines TRBV11-3 with TRBJ1-2, with D perhaps TRBD1 (5 bases). V dropped 4 bases and J dropped 8 bases, with 14 bases sitting between them. Germline V gene lookup returns CDR1 SGHNT and CDR2 YENEEA. The CDR3 extends over 13 amino acids.

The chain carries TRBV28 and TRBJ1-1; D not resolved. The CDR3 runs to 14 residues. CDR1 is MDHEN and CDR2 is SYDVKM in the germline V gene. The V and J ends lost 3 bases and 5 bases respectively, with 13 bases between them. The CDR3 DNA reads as TGTGCCAGCAGTTTTATCCTACGGGAGACTGAAGCTTTCTTT. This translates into CASSFILRETEAFF.

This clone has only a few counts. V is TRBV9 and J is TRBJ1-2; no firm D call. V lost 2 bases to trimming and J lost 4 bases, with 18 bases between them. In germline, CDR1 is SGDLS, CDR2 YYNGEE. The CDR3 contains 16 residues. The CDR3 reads CASSVADRADRYGYTF. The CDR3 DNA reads TGTGCCAGCAGCGTTGCTGACCGGGCAGACCGCTATGGCTACACCTTC.

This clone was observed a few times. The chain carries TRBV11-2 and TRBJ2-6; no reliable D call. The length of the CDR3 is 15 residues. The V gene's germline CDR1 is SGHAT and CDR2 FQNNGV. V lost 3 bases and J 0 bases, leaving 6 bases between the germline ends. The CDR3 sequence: CASSLLGSGANVLTF. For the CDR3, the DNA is TGTGCCAGCAGCTTGCTAGGCTCTGGGGCCAACGTCCTGACTTTC.

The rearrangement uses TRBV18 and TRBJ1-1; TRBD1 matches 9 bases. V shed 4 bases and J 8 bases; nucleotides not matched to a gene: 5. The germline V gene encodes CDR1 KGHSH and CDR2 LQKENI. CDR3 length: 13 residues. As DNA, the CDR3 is TGTGCCAGCTCACTCCGGGACAGGGCGGAAGCTTTCTTT. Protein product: CASSLRDRAEAFF.

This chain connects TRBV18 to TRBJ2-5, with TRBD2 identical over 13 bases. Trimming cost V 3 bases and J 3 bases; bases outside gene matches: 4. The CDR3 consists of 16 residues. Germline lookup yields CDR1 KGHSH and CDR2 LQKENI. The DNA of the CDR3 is TGTGCCAGCTCACCTGGGACTAGCGGGACGAAAGAGACCCAGTACTTC. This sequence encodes CASSPGTSGTKETQYF.

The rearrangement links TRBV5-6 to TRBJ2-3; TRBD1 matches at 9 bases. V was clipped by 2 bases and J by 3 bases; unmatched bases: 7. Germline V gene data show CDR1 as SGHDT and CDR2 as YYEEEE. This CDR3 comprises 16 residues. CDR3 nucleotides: TGTGCCAGCAGCTTAACTGGGACAGGGTTAACAGATACGCAGTATTTT. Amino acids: CASSLTGTGLTDTQYF.

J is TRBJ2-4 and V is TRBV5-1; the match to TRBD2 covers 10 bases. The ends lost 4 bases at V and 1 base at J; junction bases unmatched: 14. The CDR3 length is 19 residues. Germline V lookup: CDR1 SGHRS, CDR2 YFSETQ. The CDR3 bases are TGCGCCAGCAGCCCGTCTGGAGCGGGAGGGCCTAGGGCCAAAAACATTCAGTACTTC. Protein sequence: CASSPSGAGGPRAKNIQYF.

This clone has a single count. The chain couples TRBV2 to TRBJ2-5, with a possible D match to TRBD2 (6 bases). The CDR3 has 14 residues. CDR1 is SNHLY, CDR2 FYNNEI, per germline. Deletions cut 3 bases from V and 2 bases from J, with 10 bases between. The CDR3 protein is CASSDPGGQETQYF. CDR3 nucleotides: TGTGCCAGCAGTGATCCCGGGGGACAAGAGACCCAGTACTTC. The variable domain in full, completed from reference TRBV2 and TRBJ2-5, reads EPEVTQTPSHQVTQMGQEVILRCVPISNHLYFYWYRQILGQKVEFLVSFYNNEISEKSEIFDDQFSVERPDGSNFTLKIRSTKLEDSAMYFCASSDPGGQETQYFGPGTRLLVL.

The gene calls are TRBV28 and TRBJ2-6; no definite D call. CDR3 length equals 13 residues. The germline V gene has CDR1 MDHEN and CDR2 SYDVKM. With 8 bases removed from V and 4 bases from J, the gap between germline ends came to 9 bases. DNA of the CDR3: TGTGCCAGCCGAATATCCGGGGCCAACGTCCTGACTTTC. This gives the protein CASRISGANVLTF.

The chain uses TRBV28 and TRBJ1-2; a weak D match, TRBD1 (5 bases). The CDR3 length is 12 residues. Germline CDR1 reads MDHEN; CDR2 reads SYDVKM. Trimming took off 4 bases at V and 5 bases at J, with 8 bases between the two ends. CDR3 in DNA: TGTGCCAGCAGTTCCAGGGTTTATGGCTACACCTTC. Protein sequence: CASSSRVYGYTF.

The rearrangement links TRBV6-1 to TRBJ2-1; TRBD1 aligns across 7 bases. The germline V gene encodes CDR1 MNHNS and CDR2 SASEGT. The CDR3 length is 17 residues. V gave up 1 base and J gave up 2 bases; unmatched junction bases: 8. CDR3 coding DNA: TGTGCCAGCAGTGAAGTTTGGACAGGCGTAACCTACAATGAGCAGTTCTTC. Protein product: CASSEVWTGVTYNEQFF.

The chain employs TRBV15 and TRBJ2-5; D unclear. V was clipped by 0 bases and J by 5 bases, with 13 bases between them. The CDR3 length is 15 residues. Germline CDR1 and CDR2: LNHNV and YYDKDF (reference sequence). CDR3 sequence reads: CATSRDQQPMETQYF. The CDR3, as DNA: TGTGCCACCAGCAGAGATCAACAGCCTATGGAGACCCAGTACTTC.

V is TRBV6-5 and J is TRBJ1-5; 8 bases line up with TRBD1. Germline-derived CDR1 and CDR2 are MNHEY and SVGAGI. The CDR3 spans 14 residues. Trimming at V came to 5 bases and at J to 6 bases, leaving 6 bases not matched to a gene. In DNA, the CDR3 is TGTGCCAGCAGTGACGGACAGGGATCTCAGCCCCAGCATTTT. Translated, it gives CASSDGQGSQPQHF.

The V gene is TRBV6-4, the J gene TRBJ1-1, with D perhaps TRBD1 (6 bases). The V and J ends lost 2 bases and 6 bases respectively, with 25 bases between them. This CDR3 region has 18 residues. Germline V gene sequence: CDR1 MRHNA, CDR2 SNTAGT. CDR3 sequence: CASSDPYTGTIAGSEAFF. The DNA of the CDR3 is TGTGCCAGCAGTGACCCTTACACAGGGACGATTGCGGGCTCTGAAGCTTTCTTT.

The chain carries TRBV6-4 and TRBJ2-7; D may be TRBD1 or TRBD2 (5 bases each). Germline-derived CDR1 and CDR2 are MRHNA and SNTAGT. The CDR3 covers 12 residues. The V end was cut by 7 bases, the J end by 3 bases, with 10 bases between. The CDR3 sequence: CASIVGDYEQYF. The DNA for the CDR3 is TGTGCCAGCATCGTGGGGGACTACGAGCAGTACTTC.

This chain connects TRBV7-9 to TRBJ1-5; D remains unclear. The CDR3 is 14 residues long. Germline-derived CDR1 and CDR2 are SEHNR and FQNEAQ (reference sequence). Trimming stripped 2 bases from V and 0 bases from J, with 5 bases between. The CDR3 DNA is TGTGCCAGCAGCTTAACGTATAGCAATCAGCCCCAGCATTTT. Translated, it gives CASSLTYSNQPQHF.

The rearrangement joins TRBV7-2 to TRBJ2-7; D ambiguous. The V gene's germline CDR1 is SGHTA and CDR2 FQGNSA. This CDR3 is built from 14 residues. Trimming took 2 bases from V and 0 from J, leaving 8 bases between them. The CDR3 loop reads CASSLMLSSYEQYF. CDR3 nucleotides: TGTGCCAGCAGCTTAATGCTCAGCTCCTACGAGCAGTACTTC.

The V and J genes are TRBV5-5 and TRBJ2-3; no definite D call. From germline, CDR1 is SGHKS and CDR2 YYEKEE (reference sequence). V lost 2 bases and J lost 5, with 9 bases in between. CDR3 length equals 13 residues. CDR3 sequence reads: CASSFTGQDTQYF. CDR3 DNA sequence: TGTGCCAGCAGCTTTACCGGTCAAGATACGCAGTATTTT.

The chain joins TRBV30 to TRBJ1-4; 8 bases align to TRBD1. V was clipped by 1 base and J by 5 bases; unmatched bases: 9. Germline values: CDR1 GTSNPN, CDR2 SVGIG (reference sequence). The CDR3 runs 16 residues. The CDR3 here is CAWSARGRGQNEKLFF. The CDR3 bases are TGTGCCTGGAGTGCACGGGGCAGGGGGCAGAATGAAAAACTGTTTTTT.